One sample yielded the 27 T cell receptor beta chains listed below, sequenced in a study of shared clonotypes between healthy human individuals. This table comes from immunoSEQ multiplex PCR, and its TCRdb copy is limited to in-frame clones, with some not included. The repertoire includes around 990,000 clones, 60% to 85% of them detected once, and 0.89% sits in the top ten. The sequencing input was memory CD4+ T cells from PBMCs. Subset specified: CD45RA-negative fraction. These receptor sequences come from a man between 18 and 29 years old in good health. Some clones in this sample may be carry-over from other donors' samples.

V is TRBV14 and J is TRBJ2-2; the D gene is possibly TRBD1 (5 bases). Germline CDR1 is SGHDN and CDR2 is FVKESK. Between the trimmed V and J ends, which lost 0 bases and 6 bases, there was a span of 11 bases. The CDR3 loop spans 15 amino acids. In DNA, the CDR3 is TGTGCCAGCAGCCAAGATACTGGGGCGGCCGGGGAGCTGTTTTTT. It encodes CASSQDTGAAGELFF.

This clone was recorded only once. The CDR3 is CASSFRQGAYGYTF. CDR3 in DNA: TGTGCCAGCAGTTTTCGTCAGGGTGCCTATGGCTACACCTTC. The chain is built from TRBV27 and TRBJ1-2; TRBD1 might be the D (5 bases). Germline CDR1 reads MNHEY; CDR2 reads SMNVEV (reference sequence). V shed 3 bases and J shed 4 bases, with 12 bases lying between them. The CDR3 consists of 14 residues.

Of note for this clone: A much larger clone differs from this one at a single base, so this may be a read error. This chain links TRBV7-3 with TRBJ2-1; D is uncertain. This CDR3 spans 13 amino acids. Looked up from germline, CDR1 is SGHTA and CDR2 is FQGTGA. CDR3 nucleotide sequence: TGTGCCAGCAGCTTAACCGGGTACAATGAGCTGTTCTTC. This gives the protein CASSLTGYNELFF.

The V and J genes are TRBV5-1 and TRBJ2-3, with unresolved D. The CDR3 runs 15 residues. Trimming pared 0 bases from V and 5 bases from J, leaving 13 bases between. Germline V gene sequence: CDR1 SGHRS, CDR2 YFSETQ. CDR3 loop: CASSLAAPSGDTQYF. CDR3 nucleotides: TGCGCCAGCAGCTTGGCCGCGCCGTCGGGAGATACGCAGTATTTT.

The CDR3 loop is CASSRGLAEYEQYF. The CDR3 DNA reads TGTGCCAGCAGCCGTGGACTAGCGGAATACGAGCAGTACTTC. The genes are TRBV4-2 and TRBJ2-7; TRBD2 matches 10 bases. Germline V gene lookup returns CDR1 LGHNA and CDR2 YNFKEQ. V was clipped by 4 bases and J by 4 bases; unmatched bases: 4. The CDR3 sequence is 14 residues long.

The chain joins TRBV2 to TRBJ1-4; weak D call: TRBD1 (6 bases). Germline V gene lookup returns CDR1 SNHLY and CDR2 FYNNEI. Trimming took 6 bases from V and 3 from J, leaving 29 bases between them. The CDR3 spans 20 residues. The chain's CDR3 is CASRGPLGVGGGNSNEKLFF. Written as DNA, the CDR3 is TGTGCCAGCAGGGGCCCCCTAGGAGTCGGTGGGGGCAATTCTAATGAAAAACTGTTTTTT. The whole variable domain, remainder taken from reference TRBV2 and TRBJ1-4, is EPEVTQTPSHQVTQMGQEVILRCVPISNHLYFYWYRQILGQKVEFLVSFYNNEISEKSEIFDDQFSVERPDGSNFTLKIRSTKLEDSAMYFCASRGPLGVGGGNSNEKLFFGSGTQLSVL.

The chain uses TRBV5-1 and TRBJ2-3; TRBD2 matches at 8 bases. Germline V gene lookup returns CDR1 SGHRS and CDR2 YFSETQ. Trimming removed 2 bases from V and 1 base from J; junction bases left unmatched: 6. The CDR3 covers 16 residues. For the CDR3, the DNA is TGCGCCAGCAGCTTTACGAAGACTAGCGGCACAGATACGCAGTATTTT. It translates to CASSFTKTSGTDTQYF.

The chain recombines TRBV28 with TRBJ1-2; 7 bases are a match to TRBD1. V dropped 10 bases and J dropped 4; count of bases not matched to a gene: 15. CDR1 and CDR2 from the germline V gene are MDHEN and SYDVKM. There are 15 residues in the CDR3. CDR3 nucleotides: TGTGCCACCAGAGGTGGGAGGGGGCTAGGCTATGGCTACACCTTC. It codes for CATRGGRGLGYGYTF.

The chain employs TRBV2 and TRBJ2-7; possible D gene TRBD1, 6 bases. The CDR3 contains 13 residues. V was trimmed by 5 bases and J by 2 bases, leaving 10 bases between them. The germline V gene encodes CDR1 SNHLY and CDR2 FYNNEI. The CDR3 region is CASSPDSTYEQYF. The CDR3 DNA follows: TGTGCCAGCAGTCCGGACAGCACCTACGAGCAGTACTTC.

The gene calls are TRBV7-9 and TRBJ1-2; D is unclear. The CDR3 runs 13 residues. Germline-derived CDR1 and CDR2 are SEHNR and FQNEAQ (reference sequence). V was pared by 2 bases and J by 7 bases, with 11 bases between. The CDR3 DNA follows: TGTGCCAGCAGCTTAACCCCGACGGGTGGCTACACCTTC. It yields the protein CASSLTPTGGYTF.

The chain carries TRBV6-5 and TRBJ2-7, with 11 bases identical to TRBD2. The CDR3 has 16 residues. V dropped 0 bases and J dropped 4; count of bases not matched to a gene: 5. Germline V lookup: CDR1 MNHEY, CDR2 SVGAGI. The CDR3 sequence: CASSYSITSGGYEQYF. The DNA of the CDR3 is TGTGCCAGCAGTTACTCGATAACTAGCGGGGGATACGAGCAGTACTTC.

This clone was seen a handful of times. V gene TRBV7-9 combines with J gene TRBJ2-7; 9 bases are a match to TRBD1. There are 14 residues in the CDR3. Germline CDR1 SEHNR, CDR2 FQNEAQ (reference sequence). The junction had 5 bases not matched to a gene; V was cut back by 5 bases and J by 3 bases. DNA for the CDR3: TGTGCCAGCAGCGCGGGACAGGGTCTCTACGAGCAGTACTTC. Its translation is CASSAGQGLYEQYF.

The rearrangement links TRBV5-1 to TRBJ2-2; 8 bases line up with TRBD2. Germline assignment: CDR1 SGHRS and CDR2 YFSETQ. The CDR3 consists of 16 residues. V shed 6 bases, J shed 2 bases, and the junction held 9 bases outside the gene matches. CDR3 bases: TGCGCCAGCACCCGGATTAGCGGGGATAACACCGGGGAGCTGTTTTTT. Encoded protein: CASTRISGDNTGELFF.

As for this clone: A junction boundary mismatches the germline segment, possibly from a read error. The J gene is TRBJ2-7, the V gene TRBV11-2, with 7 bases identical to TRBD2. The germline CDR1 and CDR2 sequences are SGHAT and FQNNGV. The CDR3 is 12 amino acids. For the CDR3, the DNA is TGTGCCAGCAGCTTAGATCGAAGCGGGAAGAACTTC. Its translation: CASSLDRSGKNF.

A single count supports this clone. This CDR3 reads CASSARTSSNEQFF. The CDR3 region has the DNA TGTGCCAGCAGCGCAAGGACTAGCAGCAATGAGCAGTTCTTC. The chain carries TRBV9 and TRBJ2-1, with 8 positions matching TRBD2. V trimming: 3 bases; J trimming: 6 bases; junction bases outside the gene matches: 5. CDR3 length equals 14 residues. Germline V gene lookup returns CDR1 SGDLS and CDR2 YYNGEE.

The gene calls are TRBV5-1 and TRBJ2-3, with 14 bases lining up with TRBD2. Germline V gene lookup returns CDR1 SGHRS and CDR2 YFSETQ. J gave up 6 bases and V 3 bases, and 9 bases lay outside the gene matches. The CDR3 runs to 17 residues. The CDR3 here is CASSSGTSGSLKDTQYF. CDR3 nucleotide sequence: TGCGCCAGCAGCTCTGGGACTAGCGGGAGTTTAAAGGATACGCAGTATTTT.

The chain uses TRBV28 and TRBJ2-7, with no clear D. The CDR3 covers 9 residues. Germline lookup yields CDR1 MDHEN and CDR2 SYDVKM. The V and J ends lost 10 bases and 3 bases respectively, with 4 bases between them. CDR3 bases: TGTGCCAACGACTACGAGCAGTACTTC. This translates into CANDYEQYF.

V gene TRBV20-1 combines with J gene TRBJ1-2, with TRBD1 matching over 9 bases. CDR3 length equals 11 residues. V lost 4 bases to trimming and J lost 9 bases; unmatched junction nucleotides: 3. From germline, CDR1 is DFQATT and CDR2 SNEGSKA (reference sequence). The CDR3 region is CSANRGPSYTF. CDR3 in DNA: TGCAGTGCTAACAGGGGGCCGAGCTACACCTTC.

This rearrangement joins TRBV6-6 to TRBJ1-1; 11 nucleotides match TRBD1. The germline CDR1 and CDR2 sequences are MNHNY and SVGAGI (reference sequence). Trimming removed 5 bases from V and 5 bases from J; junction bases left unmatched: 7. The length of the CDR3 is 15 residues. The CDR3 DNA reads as TGTGCCAGCAGTGCCGAGGGGACAGGGGGAACTGAAGCTTTCTTT. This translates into CASSAEGTGGTEAFF.

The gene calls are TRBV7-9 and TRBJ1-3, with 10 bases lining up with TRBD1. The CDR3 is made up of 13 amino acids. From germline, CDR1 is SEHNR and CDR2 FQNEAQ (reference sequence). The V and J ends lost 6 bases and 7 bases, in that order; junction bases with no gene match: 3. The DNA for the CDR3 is TGTGCCAGCAGGGGACAGGGGTCGAACACCATATATTTT. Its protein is CASRGQGSNTIYF.

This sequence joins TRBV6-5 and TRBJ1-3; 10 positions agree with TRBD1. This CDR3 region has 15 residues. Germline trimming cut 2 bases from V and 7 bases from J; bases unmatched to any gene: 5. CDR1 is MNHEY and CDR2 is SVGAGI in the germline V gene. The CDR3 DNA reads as TGTGCCAGCAGTTACAGTGGGACAGGGGAGAACACCATATATTTT. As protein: CASSYSGTGENTIYF.

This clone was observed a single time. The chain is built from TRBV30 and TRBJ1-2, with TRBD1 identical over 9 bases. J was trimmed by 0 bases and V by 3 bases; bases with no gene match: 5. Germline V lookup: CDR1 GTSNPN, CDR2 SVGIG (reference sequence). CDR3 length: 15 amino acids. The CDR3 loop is CAWSPGTGSNYGYTF. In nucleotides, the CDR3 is TGTGCCTGGAGCCCCGGGACAGGGTCTAACTATGGCTACACCTTC.

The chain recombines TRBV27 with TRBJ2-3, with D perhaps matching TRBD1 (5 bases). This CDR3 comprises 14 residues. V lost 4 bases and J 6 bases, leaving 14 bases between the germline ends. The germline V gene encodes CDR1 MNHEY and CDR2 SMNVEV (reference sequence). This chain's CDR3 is CASSSHRRVDTQYF. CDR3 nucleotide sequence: TGTGCCAGCAGTTCCCATCGCAGGGTTGATACGCAGTATTTT.

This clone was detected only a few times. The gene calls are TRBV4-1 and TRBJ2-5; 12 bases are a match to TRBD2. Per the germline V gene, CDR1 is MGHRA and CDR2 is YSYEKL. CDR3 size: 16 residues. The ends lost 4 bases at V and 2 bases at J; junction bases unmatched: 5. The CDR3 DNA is TGCGCCAGCAGCCCCGGCGGACTAGCGGGACAAGAGACCCAGTACTTC. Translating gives CASSPGGLAGQETQYF.

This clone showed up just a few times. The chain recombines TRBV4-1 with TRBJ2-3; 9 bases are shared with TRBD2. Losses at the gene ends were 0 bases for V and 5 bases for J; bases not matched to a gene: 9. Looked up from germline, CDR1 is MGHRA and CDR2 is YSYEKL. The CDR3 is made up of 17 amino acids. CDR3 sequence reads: CASSQEWGGRAEDTQYF. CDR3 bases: TGCGCCAGCAGCCAAGAGTGGGGCGGGAGGGCCGAAGATACGCAGTATTTT.

The CDR3 DNA reads TGTGCCAGCAGCTTGATCACGGGACCCATGAGCTCCTACGAGCAGTACTTC. This encodes CASSLITGPMSSYEQYF. The rearrangement links TRBV5-6 to TRBJ2-7; D is tentatively TRBD1 or TRBD2 (5 bases each). This CDR3 has 17 residues. Germline V gene data show CDR1 as SGHDT and CDR2 as YYEEEE. V was shortened by 1 base and J by 0 bases, with 17 bases between the two germline ends.

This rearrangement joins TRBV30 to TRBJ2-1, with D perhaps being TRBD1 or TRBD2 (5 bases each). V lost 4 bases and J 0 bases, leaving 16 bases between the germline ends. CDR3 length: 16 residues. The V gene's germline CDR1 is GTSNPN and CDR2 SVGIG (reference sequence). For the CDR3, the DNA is TGTGCCTGGACGGGGCGGGCCGCCAGCTCCTACAATGAGCAGTTCTTC. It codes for CAWTGRAASSYNEQFF.